This is a list of T cell receptor beta chains from one sample in a study of blood T cell repertoires in COVID-19. Generated by immunoSEQ multiplex PCR, the TCRdb table keeps only in-frame clones and is missing some. This sample has more than 200,000 clones, with approximately 91% found just once. The sample consisted of peripheral blood. All receptors come from a woman aged 55 to 70 with acute or convalescent COVID-19. Each CDR3 is given without its conserved first and last residue. Rows give clone size only sometimes, using once, few, many, or a class for an expanded clone.

V: TRBV24-1
J: TRBJ2-1
size: .
CDR3: ATSDPTGRGYNEQF

V: TRBV7-2
J: TRBJ2-7
size: once
CDR3: ASSPLGGGIGEQY

V: TRBV27
J: TRBJ2-2
size: .
CDR3: ASRNRRASSFSGELF

V: TRBV9
J: TRBJ1-5
size: .
CDR3: ASSVGAESNQPQH

V: TRBV28
J: TRBJ1-5
size: .
CDR3: ASSLVKGVSNQPQH

V: TRBV6-1
J: TRBJ2-5
size: .
CDR3: ASSDATSGRGKTQY

V: TRBV4-3
J: TRBJ2-7
size: .
CDR3: ASSQDFVGAAEEQY

V: TRBV28
J: TRBJ1-2
size: .
CDR3: ASSRQTPGGGYT

V: TRBV18
J: TRBJ2-3
size: .
CDR3: ASSSLTSGATDTQY

V: TRBV5-6
J: TRBJ1-3
size: .
CDR3: ASSDRGVSGNTIY

V: TRBV7-6
J: TRBJ2-1
size: many
CDR3: ASSPRDIGYNEQF

V: TRBV11-2
J: TRBJ2-5
size: .
CDR3: ASSRDRGGETQY

V: TRBV7-9
J: TRBJ1-2
size: .
CDR3: ASSAQGQGSGYT

V: TRBV9
J: TRBJ2-7
size: .
CDR3: ASSPPLQGAASYEQY

V: TRBV24-1
J: TRBJ1-2
size: .
CDR3: ATSASRGGGYT

V: TRBV29-1
J: TRBJ1-1
size: .
CDR3: SVQRSTEAF

V: TRBV12-5
J: TRBJ1-1
size: .
CDR3: ASGLVPGQGLGTEAF

V: TRBV3-1/TRBV3-2
J: TRBJ2-1
size: .
CDR3: ASSVQSSYNEQF

V: TRBV18
J: TRBJ1-4
size: .
CDR3: ASSPRGDGGEKLF

V: TRBV19
J: TRBJ2-1
size: .
CDR3: ASSTLAGGLSEQF

V: TRBV5-3
J: TRBJ2-7
size: .
CDR3: ARSFRQGDSYEQY

V: TRBV10-3
J: TRBJ1-1
size: .
CDR3: AIRGGQGSTEAF

V: TRBV7-2
J: TRBJ1-1
size: few
CDR3: ASSLGRDSFIPEAF

V: TRBV28
J: TRBJ2-1
size: once
CDR3: ASSSTGNSYNEQF

V: TRBV5-1
J: TRBJ1-1
size: once
CDR3: ASSLGQGSVAF

V: TRBV27
J: TRBJ2-1
size: once
CDR3: ASRNSGRNEQF

V: TRBV15
J: TRBJ2-5
size: .
CDR3: ATSRDKRGTQY

V: TRBV7-8
J: TRBJ1-4
size: .
CDR3: ASSLAGQGGEKLF

V: TRBV15
J: TRBJ1-2
size: .
CDR3: ATSRDLGGNYGYT

V: TRBV5-4
J: TRBJ1-2
size: .
CDR3: ASLSMRDRENYGYT

V: TRBV6-5
J: TRBJ1-5
size: .
CDR3: ASREAKSNQPQH

V: TRBV4-2
J: TRBJ2-1
size: .
CDR3: ASSQGLGHPNEQF